These 3 T cell receptor beta chains share one sample of origin, sequenced in a study of CD8 T cells in ankylosing spondylitis. TCRdb reprocessed the 5' RACE reads via MiXCR and lists one record per CDR3 protein. The table lists approximately 260,000 distinct CDR3 sequences, 15% to 20% of them singletons, with more than 25% in the top ten. Sequencing was performed on blood, either unsorted or a sorted T cell fraction (not recorded which). The receptors here all came from a male donor with ankylosing spondylitis or in good health (not recorded which).

This clonotype was detected ten times or more. This sequence joins TRBV4-3 and TRBJ2-7, with 8 bases identical to TRBD2. The V gene end was trimmed by 2 bases and the J gene end by 2 bases; junction bases not matched to a gene: 5. The germline CDR1 and CDR2 sequences are LGHNA and YSLEER. The CDR3 totals 15 residues. CDR3 sequence reads: CASSQSRGLAYEQYF. Here the CDR3 DNA reads TGCGCCAGCAGCCAATCTAGGGGACTAGCCTACGAGCAGTACTTC.

Only a few counts were recorded for this clonotype. The V gene is TRBV5-1, the J gene TRBJ2-3; 8 nucleotides match TRBD2. Trimming removed 4 bases from V and 3 bases from J; junction bases left unmatched: 4. CDR1 and CDR2 from the germline V gene are SGHRS and YFSETQ. The CDR3 is made up of 14 amino acids. CDR3 nucleotide sequence: TGCGCCAGCAGCGGCGGGGGGCCGACAGATACGCAGTATTTT. Its translation: CASSGGGPTDTQYF.

Points on this clonotype: With a much larger clone just one base away, this may be a read error. The J gene is TRBJ2-1, the V gene TRBV13, with 13 positions matching TRBD2. The CDR3 runs 15 residues. Losses at the gene ends were 5 bases for V and 11 bases for J; bases not matched to a gene: 9. The germline gives CDR1 PRHDT, CDR2 FYEKMQ (reference sequence). The CDR3 spells CASSPRTSGGNKQFF. The CDR3 DNA is TGTGCCAGCAGCCCCCGGACTAGCGGGGGAAATAAGCAGTTCTTC.